This TCR beta chain is from a study of vaccination and CD4 T cells after COVID-19. Turning to the study itself: Investigators drew the post-COVID samples a median around 98 days after diagnosis, with a range of 35 to 161.

The CDR3 spans 15 residues. V was trimmed by 3 bases and J by 5 bases, leaving 19 bases between them. Looked up from germline, CDR1 is GTSNPN and CDR2 is SVGIG (reference sequence). Treatment here: roughly 10-day PBMC culture with coronavirus spike peptide pools or control peptides (ViraFEST assay). ViraFEST used peptide pools to expand antigen-specific T cells before TCR sequencing. This clonotype came up a few times. The target antigen is unknown. At the Johns Hopkins FTIC core, DNA taken from cultured CD4+ T cells was sequenced by way of the Oncomine TCR Beta short-read assay. TCRdb analysed the PCR reads with MiXCR anew, one entry per CDR3 protein. In the table there are tens of thousands of distinct CDR3 sequences, around 45% of which are singletons.

This receptor was obtained from a human donor who received a COVID-19 vaccine. Sequences were derived from CD4+ T cells from blood, cultured in vitro, sampled before SARS-CoV-2 vaccination. V gene TRBV30 combines with J gene TRBJ2-5; tentative D call: TRBD2 (5 bases). CDR3 in DNA: TGTGCCTGGAGGAAGGGAGTCGGCTTATTGGAGACCCAGTACTTC. It specifies CAWRKGVGLLETQYF.